The T cell receptor beta chain described here comes from a study of blood T cell repertoires in COVID-19. V shed 1 base and J 4 bases; nucleotides not matched to a gene: 5. The CDR3 consists of 15 residues. Germline V CDR1 and CDR2: LGHNA, YSLEER. Cohorts were assigned according to the clinical history that participants reported. Here immunoSEQ multiplex PCR was the method, and the copy in TCRdb shows in-frame clones only, minus some. The sample includes 300,000 or so clones, about 90% of them seen just once. The sequence was obtained from a woman aged 25-40 years who had recovered from COVID-19. The V call is TRBV4-3, the J call TRBJ1-2; 8 bases align to TRBD1. What was sequenced was PBMCs or T cells enriched from blood (not recorded which). CDR3 in DNA: TGCGCCAGCAGCCAAGGGACAGGGTTGGCCTATGGCTACACCTTC. Protein: CASSQGTGLAYGYTF.